The 13 T cell receptor beta chains presented below share a single source sample, sequenced in a study of cytomegalovirus exposure and HLA in healthy donors. The primer mix had 60 Vbeta and 13 Jbeta primers. Clones were sequenced by immunoSEQ multiplex PCR, and TCRdb holds only the in-frame ones, with some missing. The sample lists 85,000 to 90,000 clones, approximately 79% occurring once. Material: PBMCs. These receptors all come from a man aged 25 to 45 in good health and CMV-seronegative.

This clone was seen only once. The gene calls are TRBV9 and TRBJ2-1; 9 nucleotides agree with TRBD2. The CDR3 contains 17 residues. The ends lost 4 bases at V and 4 bases at J; junction bases unmatched: 12. In germline, CDR1 is SGDLS, CDR2 YYNGEE. The CDR3 reads CASSPRGGSGGYNEQFF. The DNA for the CDR3 is TGTGCCAGCAGCCCCCGGGGGGGTAGCGGGGGTTACAATGAGCAGTTCTTC.

The table lists this clone with a few counts. The chain uses TRBV5-6 and TRBJ2-3, with 7 bases fitting TRBD2. This CDR3 has 16 amino acids. Germline assignment: CDR1 SGHDT and CDR2 YYEEEE. With V trimmed by 3 bases and J by 4 bases, 11 bases remained unmatched. The CDR3: CASSSLTAGRADTQYF. CDR3 nucleotide sequence: TGTGCCAGCAGCTCCCTAACGGCAGGGAGGGCAGATACGCAGTATTTT. The full variable domain, in which reference TRBV5-6 and TRBJ2-3 provide the parts outside the CDR3, is DAGVTQSPTHLIKTRGQQVTLRCSPKSGHDTVSWYQQALGQGPQFIFQYYEEEERQRGNFPDRFSGHQFPNYSSELNVNALLLGDSALYLCASSSLTAGRADTQYFGPGTRLTVL.

The chain couples TRBV29-1 to TRBJ2-1; D is possibly TRBD2 (6 bases). Per germline, CDR1 SQVTM and CDR2 ANQGSEA. This CDR3 region has 11 residues. V was trimmed by 3 bases and J by 9 bases, leaving 9 bases between them. The CDR3 DNA follows: TGCAGCGTTGAGGGGCGGGGTGAGCAGTTCTTC. Residues: CSVEGRGEQFF.

This sequence joins TRBV29-1 and TRBJ1-2; 10 nucleotides agree with TRBD1. This CDR3 is 13 amino acids long. The germline gives CDR1 SQVTM, CDR2 ANQGSEA. V shed 7 bases and J 7 bases; nucleotides not matched to a gene: 9. CDR3 in amino acids: CSGDVGTGVGYTF. CDR3 sequence (DNA): TGCAGCGGCGACGTTGGGACAGGGGTTGGCTACACCTTC.

This clone was seen a few times. The rearrangement uses TRBV9 and TRBJ2-3; 11 bases match TRBD1. The V gene end was trimmed by 5 bases and the J gene end by 5 bases; junction bases not matched to a gene: 4. The CDR3 is made up of 14 amino acids. CDR1 and CDR2 (germline): SGDLS, YYNGEE. The CDR3, as DNA: TGTGCCAGCAGTGTGGGACAGGGGGGAGATACGCAGTATTTT. Encoded protein: CASSVGQGGDTQYF.

This clone was recorded a few times. The chain has TRBV18 and TRBJ1-5; D uncertain. The V and J ends lost 1 base and 0 bases respectively, with 10 bases between them. From germline, CDR1 is KGHSH and CDR2 LQKENI. The CDR3 totals 16 residues. The CDR3: CASSPQHRTSNQPQHF. CDR3 nucleotides: TGTGCCAGCTCACCACAGCACAGAACTAGCAATCAGCCCCAGCATTTT.

The rearrangement uses TRBV30 and TRBJ2-2; D may be TRBD2 (6 bases). Germline values: CDR1 GTSNPN, CDR2 SVGIG (reference sequence). V lost 0 bases and J lost 7, with 9 bases in between. The CDR3 covers 13 residues. CDR3 nucleotide sequence: TGTGCCTGGAGTGTACGGGGGAACGGGGAGCTGTTTTTT. Residues: CAWSVRGNGELFF.

The chain joins TRBV21-1 to TRBJ1-2; TRBD1, the table's D call, was not compared with the DNA. TRBV21-1 is termed a pseudogene. The CDR3 length is 14 residues. CDR3 residues: CASSPGGLNYGYTF. The CDR3 DNA is TGTGCCAGCAGCCCAGGGGGCCTAAACTATGGCTACACCTTC.

This chain connects TRBV4-2 to TRBJ1-1, with D possibly matching TRBD1 (5 bases). CDR3 length: 13 residues. Germline CDR1 is LGHNA and CDR2 is YNFKEQ. With 6 bases removed from V and 1 base from J, the gap between germline ends came to 9 bases. The CDR3 sequence is CASRRRGNTEAFF. The CDR3 DNA is TGTGCCAGCAGGAGGAGGGGGAACACTGAAGCTTTCTTT.

J is TRBJ2-7 and V is TRBV7-6; 7 bases agree with TRBD1. Losses at the gene ends were 1 base for V and 3 bases for J; bases not matched to a gene: 12. The CDR3 covers 17 residues. CDR1 and CDR2 (germline): SGHVS, FNYEAQ. This CDR3 is CASSLEGAGTDLYEQYF. In DNA, the CDR3 is TGTGCCAGCAGCTTAGAAGGGGCCGGGACAGACCTCTACGAGCAGTACTTC.

This rearrangement joins TRBV27 to TRBJ2-7; D is uncertain. Germline values: CDR1 MNHEY, CDR2 SMNVEV (reference sequence). The ends were cut back, 2 bases at V and 0 bases at J, with 11 bases in the middle. CDR3 length equals 15 residues. The CDR3 region has the DNA TGTGCCAGCAGTTTAGGTGGTCACGGCTCCTACGAGCAGTACTTC. Its translation: CASSLGGHGSYEQYF.

The rearrangement uses TRBV29-1 and TRBJ1-1; D call uncertain. The germline V and J ends were trimmed by 4 bases and 4 bases, with 13 bases remaining between them. The CDR3 is 13 residues long. Germline lookup yields CDR1 SQVTM and CDR2 ANQGSEA. The CDR3 DNA sequence: TGCAGCGTTGGAACCGACGGAGGCACTGAAGCTTTCTTT. Amino acids: CSVGTDGGTEAFF. The full variable domain, rest sourced from reference TRBV29-1 and TRBJ1-1, is SAVISQKPSRDICQRGTSLTIQCQVDSQVTMMFWYRQQPGQSLTLIATANQGSEATYESGFVIDKFPISRPNLTFSTLTVSNMSPEDSSIYLCSVGTDGGTEAFFGQGTRLTVV.

The chain's CDR3 is CASSGTSTDTQYF. As DNA, the CDR3 is TGCGCCAGCAGTGGGACAAGCACAGATACGCAGTATTTT. The J gene is TRBJ2-3, the V gene TRBV5-1; possible D gene TRBD1, 6 bases. Germline V gene data show CDR1 as SGHRS and CDR2 as YFSETQ. CDR3 length equals 13 residues. V shed 5 bases and J shed 0 bases, with 7 bases lying between them.